One and the same sample provided the 15 T cell receptor beta chains below, sequenced in a study of blood T cells in healthy people across ages. Using a J-beta primer mix together with a sample-barcoded 5' primer, a second PCR was run for 7 to 11 cycles. TCRdb reprocessed the 5' RACE reads with MiXCR, giving one entry per CDR3 protein. The table has about 780,000 distinct CDR3 sequences, about 42% seen once. The source material was blood. Receptor source: a man older than 75 in good health.

This clonotype came up a few times. The genes are TRBV10-3 and TRBJ2-5; 12 nucleotides align to TRBD2. This CDR3 has 15 amino acids. The junction had 12 bases not matched to a gene; V was cut back by 5 bases and J by 11 bases. Germline V gene sequence: CDR1 ENHRY, CDR2 SYGVKD. The CDR3 protein is CAISSTSGSWHEQYF. The CDR3 coding sequence is TGTGCCATCAGTTCGACTAGCGGGAGTTGGCATGAGCAGTACTTC.

This clonotype was observed a handful of times. The gene calls are TRBV2 and TRBJ2-1; D is ambiguous. In germline, CDR1 is SNHLY, CDR2 FYNNEI. The CDR3 length is 14 residues. V was trimmed by 6 bases and J by 4 bases, leaving 13 bases between them. For the CDR3, the DNA is TGTGCCAGCAGGGCAATACCCGGATACAATGAGCAGTTCTTC. The encoded protein is CASRAIPGYNEQFF.

This chain uses TRBV20-1 with TRBJ1-4, with a weak D call TRBD1 (5 bases). Looked up from germline, CDR1 is DFQATT and CDR2 is SNEGSKA (reference sequence). The CDR3 has 12 residues. The V and J ends lost 6 bases and 4 bases respectively, with 9 bases between them. The CDR3 loop reads CSAGHSNEKLFF. The CDR3 DNA sequence: TGCAGTGCGGGGCACAGTAATGAAAAACTGTTTTTT.

This clonotype was observed once. J is TRBJ1-1 and V is TRBV25-1, with 9 nucleotides matching TRBD1. Per germline, CDR1 MGHDK and CDR2 SYGVNS. V dropped 5 bases and J dropped 5; count of bases not matched to a gene: 6. The CDR3 runs 14 residues. DNA of the CDR3: TGTGCCAGCAGTACAGGGGGCGTTCTTACTGAAGCTTTCTTT. Translated, it gives CASSTGGVLTEAFF.

J is TRBJ1-2 and V is TRBV3-1; 7 bases are a match to TRBD1. V was clipped by 4 bases and J by 4 bases; unmatched bases: 6. The CDR3 is made up of 14 amino acids. Germline V gene data show CDR1 as LGHDT and CDR2 as YNNKEL (reference sequence). CDR3 region: CASSPRDSGYGYTF. The CDR3 nucleotides are TGTGCCAGCAGCCCCAGGGACAGCGGCTATGGCTACACCTTC.

The J gene is TRBJ2-3, the V gene TRBV6-5; perhaps TRBD1 as D (6 bases). The V and J ends lost 4 bases and 0 bases respectively, with 14 bases between them. The germline V gene has CDR1 MNHEY and CDR2 SVGAGI. CDR3 size: 16 residues. The CDR3 loop is CASSLDRLFSTDTQYF. The CDR3 coding sequence is TGTGCCAGCAGTTTGGACAGACTCTTTAGCACAGATACGCAGTATTTT.

This clonotype was seen more than once but under ten times. The CDR3 nucleotides read TGCAGTGGCGCATACGGGGGTACATCCTACAATGAGCAGTTCTTC. This gives the protein CSGAYGGTSYNEQFF. V is TRBV20-1 and J is TRBJ2-1, with TRBD2 as a possible D gene (6 bases). V was clipped by 7 bases and J by 1 base, with 17 bases between them. Germline V CDR1 and CDR2: DFQATT, SNEGSKA (reference sequence). CDR3 length: 15 residues.

This clonotype was recorded a few times. The genes are TRBV10-3 and TRBJ1-1; D is unclear. Trimming removed 11 bases at V and 6 bases at J, with 10 bases between. Germline V CDR1 and CDR2: ENHRY, SYGVKD. The CDR3 runs to 10 residues. In nucleotides, the CDR3 is TGTGCCCCAGAACCTCCTGAAGCTTTCTTT. Amino acids: CAPEPPEAFF.

This clonotype came up many times. The rearrangement links TRBV6-5 to TRBJ2-5; TRBD1 might be the D (6 bases). V lost 7 bases to trimming and J lost 1 base, with 19 bases between them. The CDR3 sequence is 16 residues long. Germline lookup yields CDR1 MNHEY and CDR2 SVGAGI. In nucleotides, the CDR3 is TGTGCCAGCACCCCCGCCTGGGACAACATCCAAGAGACCCAGTACTTC. This sequence encodes CASTPAWDNIQETQYF.

As regards this clonotype: At one boundary the junction diverges from the germline segment, which might be a read error. The rearrangement joins TRBV7-2 to TRBJ2-1, with 9 bases identical to TRBD2. Looked up from germline, CDR1 is SGHTA and CDR2 is FQGNSA. The CDR3 totals 16 residues. CDR3 amino acids: CASNLSSLAGINEQFF. CDR3 coding DNA: TGTGCCAGCAACTTAAGTTCCCTAGCGGGGATCAATGAGCAGTTCTTC.

This clonotype came up a few times. This chain links TRBV15 with TRBJ2-2, with TRBD2 matching over 11 bases. Germline trimming cut 0 bases from V and 6 bases from J; bases unmatched to any gene: 6. The CDR3 spans 17 residues. Germline V CDR1 and CDR2: LNHNV, YYDKDF (reference sequence). CDR3 amino acids: CATSRDRNSGRAGELFF. CDR3 bases: TGTGCCACCAGCAGAGATCGTAATAGCGGGAGGGCCGGGGAGCTGTTTTTT.

Regarding this clonotype: One junction end disagrees with the germline gene, perhaps due to a read error. The chain is built from TRBV4-2 and TRBJ2-1; D not resolved. CDR1 LGHNA and CDR2 YNFKEQ come from the germline V gene. This CDR3 region has 14 residues. CDR3 sequence (DNA): TGTGCCAGCAGCCAAGAACTACTTTACAATGAGCGGTTCTTC. This translates into CASSQELLYNERFF.

This clonotype came up many times. This chain uses TRBV5-1 with TRBJ1-5, with TRBD1 identical over 8 bases. J gave up 6 bases and V 0 bases, and 14 bases lay outside the gene matches. Germline assignment: CDR1 SGHRS and CDR2 YFSETQ. The length of the CDR3 is 18 residues. CDR3 in amino acids: CASSLGGTGPVAGQPQHF. For the CDR3, the DNA is TGCGCCAGCAGCTTGGGGGGGACAGGTCCTGTAGCGGGTCAGCCCCAGCATTTT.

The V call is TRBV11-1, the J call TRBJ2-1, with 9 nucleotides matching TRBD1. The germline CDR1 and CDR2 sequences are SGHAT and FQDESV (reference sequence). This CDR3 region has 16 residues. With V trimmed by 5 bases and J by 7 bases, 12 bases remained unmatched. For the CDR3, the DNA is TGTGCCAGCAGCGTCACCGGGACAGGGATGGGTAATGAGCAGTTCTTC. The encoded protein is CASSVTGTGMGNEQFF.

This chain joins TRBV5-1 and TRBJ2-1, with TRBD1 matching 7 bases. CDR1 is SGHRS and CDR2 is YFSETQ in the germline V gene. V dropped 6 bases and J dropped 6; count of bases not matched to a gene: 6. CDR3 length: 13 residues. The CDR3 bases are TGCGCCAGCAACCGGGACAGATTCAATGAGCAGTTCTTC. It yields the protein CASNRDRFNEQFF. The full variable domain, rest sourced from reference TRBV5-1 and TRBJ2-1, is KAGVTQTPRYLIKTRGQQVTLSCSPISGHRSVSWYQQTPGQGLQFLFEYFSETQRNKGNFPGRFSGRQFSNSRSEMNVSTLELGDSALYLCASNRDRFNEQFFGPGTRLTVL.